The 8 T cell receptor beta chains given below trace back to one sample, sequenced in a study of shared clonotypes between healthy human individuals. Assay: immunoSEQ multiplex PCR; the TCRdb copy retains only in-frame clones and omits some. Among under 2,500,000 clones, around 95% were seen once, and the ten largest hold more than 0.1%. Source material: naive CD4+ T cells sorted from blood. The subset here: CD45RA+ positively selected. The receptors come from a man between 18 and 29 years old in good health.

V gene TRBV4-1 combines with J gene TRBJ2-7; 9 positions agree with TRBD2. With V trimmed by 1 base and J by 7 bases, 11 bases remained unmatched. Looked up from germline, CDR1 is MGHRA and CDR2 is YSYEKL. This CDR3 has 16 residues. CDR3 in DNA: TGCGCCAGCAGCCAAGCATTAAGGCGGGAGGGTGGGGAGCAGTACTTC. Its protein product is CASSQALRREGGEQYF.

The chain uses TRBV28 and TRBJ1-2, with TRBD1 matching over 12 bases. In germline, CDR1 is MDHEN, CDR2 SYDVKM. The CDR3 extends over 16 amino acids. V lost 5 bases, J lost 7 bases, and 11 bases stayed unmatched. CDR3 protein: CASSIPGTGGKGGYTF. CDR3 nucleotides: TGTGCCAGCAGTATCCCCGGGACAGGGGGCAAGGGTGGCTACACCTTC.

This chain uses TRBV30 with TRBJ1-6, with D possibly TRBD1 on 6 matching bases. This CDR3 comprises 12 residues. Germline-derived CDR1 and CDR2 are GTSNPN and SVGIG (reference sequence). The V end lost 4 bases, the J end lost 13 bases, and 14 bases lay between the germline ends. CDR3 in DNA: TGTGCCTGGACCAGGGGACGGAGGCCCCTCCACTTT. This codes for CAWTRGRRPLHF.

This rearrangement joins TRBV5-1 to TRBJ2-2; unclear D gene. This CDR3 spans 13 amino acids. Germline CDR1 reads SGHRS; CDR2 reads YFSETQ. V dropped 3 bases and J dropped 3 bases, with 6 bases sitting between them. The chain's CDR3 is CASSWADTGELFF. CDR3 DNA sequence: TGCGCCAGCAGCTGGGCCGACACCGGGGAGCTGTTTTTT.

CDR3 coding DNA: TGTGCCAGCAGCTTGGTCAGGGGGTATTCACCCCTCCACTTT. Amino acids: CASSLVRGYSPLHF. V and J are TRBV7-2 and TRBJ1-6; 7 nucleotides agree with TRBD1. The CDR3 loop spans 14 amino acids. In germline, CDR1 is SGHTA, CDR2 FQGNSA. With 3 bases clipped from V and 8 bases from J, the junction kept 4 bases outside the gene matches.

This clone has only one observation. The chain joins TRBV19 to TRBJ1-1; D is uncertain. Trimming shortened V by 5 bases and J by 0 bases, and 10 bases separated the two germline ends. The CDR3 totals 14 residues. CDR1 and CDR2 (germline): LNHDA, SQIVND (reference sequence). This chain's CDR3 is CASSVGWLNTEAFF. CDR3 sequence (DNA): TGTGCCAGTAGTGTCGGGTGGCTGAACACTGAAGCTTTCTTT.

The chain employs TRBV10-3 and TRBJ1-2; TRBD1 agrees at 10 bases. V trimming: 3 bases; J trimming: 11 bases; junction bases outside the gene matches: 9. CDR1 is ENHRY and CDR2 is SYGVKD in the germline V gene. This CDR3 is 14 amino acids long. DNA of the CDR3: TGTGCCATCAGTGATTACAGTGGACAGGGGGATTACACCTTC. Residues: CAISDYSGQGDYTF.

The rearrangement joins TRBV6-1 to TRBJ2-2, with 8 bases aligning to TRBD1. The V segment lost 2 bases and the J segment 5 bases; nucleotides outside the gene matches: 4. Germline CDR1 MNHNS, CDR2 SASEGT. CDR3 length: 15 amino acids. The CDR3 loop reads CASSEQGARTGELFF. Here the CDR3 DNA reads TGTGCCAGCAGTGAACAGGGGGCTCGGACCGGGGAGCTGTTTTTT.